The 18 T cell receptor beta chains presented below share a single source sample, sequenced in a study of T cell responses to AZD1222 COVID-19 vaccine. The table came from immunoSEQ multiplex PCR; TCRdb's copy has only in-frame clones and leaves some out. The sample holds fewer than 200,000 clones, under 95% seen once. Sequenced here: peripheral blood, sampled on day 0 of MenACWY control vaccination. Every receptor here comes from an adult in good health.

The chain uses TRBV28 and TRBJ2-3, with D uncertain. Germline-derived CDR1 and CDR2 are MDHEN and SYDVKM. Trimming pared 2 bases from V and 0 bases from J, leaving 12 bases between. The CDR3 is 16 residues long. The CDR3 protein is CASSLVSKPSTDTQYF. The CDR3 nucleotides read TGTGCCAGCAGTTTAGTCAGCAAGCCTAGCACAGATACGCAGTATTTT.

This rearrangement joins TRBV9 to TRBJ2-7; the D gene is possibly TRBD1 (6 bases). From germline, CDR1 is SGDLS and CDR2 YYNGEE. The CDR3 has 14 residues. Between the trimmed V and J ends, which lost 2 bases and 6 bases, there was a span of 15 bases. The CDR3 protein is CASSVAAGVREQYF. Written as DNA, the CDR3 is TGTGCCAGCAGCGTCGCGGCAGGGGTACGCGAGCAGTACTTC.

V gene TRBV10-3 combines with J gene TRBJ2-5; the D gene is possibly TRBD1 (6 bases). There are 13 residues in the CDR3. Germline loops: CDR1 ENHRY, CDR2 SYGVKD. V lost 10 bases to trimming and J lost 3 bases, with 15 bases between them. The CDR3 coding sequence is TGTGCCACGGGTGCAGGGGTGGAAGAGACCCAGTACTTC. As protein: CATGAGVEETQYF.

The CDR3 nucleotides read TGCAGCGTTGCGAAGGACGGGTGGAGTGAAAAACTGTTTTTT. It yields the protein CSVAKDGWSEKLFF. The V gene is TRBV29-1, the J gene TRBJ1-4, with D unresolved. Germline CDR1 and CDR2: SQVTM and ANQGSEA. V lost 4 bases and J 7 bases, leaving 16 bases between the germline ends. CDR3 length: 14 amino acids.

This clone has a single count. CDR3 amino acids: CASSPRTGRGNTIYF. As DNA, the CDR3 is TGTGCCAGCAGCCCACGGACGGGACGTGGAAACACCATATATTTT. The V call is TRBV7-2, the J call TRBJ1-3; weak D call: TRBD1 (5 bases). The CDR3 sequence is 15 residues long. V gave up 5 bases and J gave up 3 bases, with 14 bases separating them. Germline CDR1 and CDR2: SGHTA and FQGNSA. The variable domain in full, completed from reference TRBV7-2 and TRBJ1-3, reads GAGVSQSPSNKVTEKGKDVELRCDPISGHTALYWYRQSLGQGLEFLIYFQGNSAPDKSGLPSDRFSAERTGGSVSTLTIQRTQQEDSAVYLCASSPRTGRGNTIYFGEGSWLTVV.

The chain is built from TRBV6-2 or TRBV6-3 and TRBJ2-3, with TRBD2 identical over 11 bases. The CDR3 has 15 residues. CDR1 and CDR2 from the germline V gene are MNHEY and SVGEGT. V gave up 5 bases and J gave up 2 bases; unmatched junction bases: 3. CDR3 residues: CASSKLAGATDTQYF. The CDR3 coding sequence is TGTGCCAGCAGTAAACTAGCGGGAGCCACAGATACGCAGTATTTT.

The chain employs TRBV2 and TRBJ1-5; D ambiguous. V was trimmed by 1 base and J by 4 bases, leaving 5 bases between them. The CDR3 spans 13 residues. CDR1 is SNHLY, CDR2 FYNNEI, per germline. In nucleotides, the CDR3 is TGTGCCAGCAGTGAAGGGCTTAATCAGCCCCAGCATTTT. Its protein product is CASSEGLNQPQHF.

The chain is built from TRBV5-5 and TRBJ1-5, with D hard to call. With 2 bases removed from V and 3 bases from J, the gap between germline ends came to 12 bases. Looked up from germline, CDR1 is SGHKS and CDR2 is YYEKEE (reference sequence). This CDR3 has 15 residues. The CDR3: CASSFRSGVNQPQHF. CDR3 bases: TGTGCCAGCAGCTTCCGTAGTGGGGTCAATCAGCCCCAGCATTTT.

V and J are TRBV29-1 and TRBJ1-2, with D tentatively TRBD1 (6 bases). In germline, CDR1 is SQVTM, CDR2 ANQGSEA. V was shortened by 6 bases and J by 4 bases, with 12 bases between the two germline ends. The CDR3 consists of 12 residues. DNA of the CDR3: TGCAGCGTCTCGGACAGATTCTATGGCTACACCTTC. Translating it yields CSVSDRFYGYTF.

This chain joins TRBV7-2 and TRBJ1-4, with 9 nucleotides matching TRBD1. Germline CDR1 SGHTA, CDR2 FQGNSA. The V segment lost 1 base and the J segment 4 bases; nucleotides outside the gene matches: 1. This CDR3 comprises 15 residues. The CDR3 loop reads CASSLGTGVNEKLFF. CDR3 in DNA: TGTGCCAGCAGCTTAGGGACAGGGGTTAATGAAAAACTGTTTTTT.

This chain uses TRBV28 with TRBJ1-5, with D possibly TRBD1 on 5 matching bases. CDR1 and CDR2 from the germline V gene are MDHEN and SYDVKM. The ends were cut back, 2 bases at V and 1 base at J, with 12 bases in the middle. The CDR3 extends over 16 amino acids. The DNA for the CDR3 is TGTGCCAGCAGTTTAAACAGTCAGGGAAGCAATCAGCCCCAGCATTTT. Translating gives CASSLNSQGSNQPQHF.

This clone was seen just once. The CDR3 DNA is TGTGCCAGCAGCTTAGCAGGCGGGCCTTACGAGCAGTACTTC. It is translated as CASSLAGGPYEQYF. This chain joins TRBV11-3 and TRBJ2-7; maybe TRBD2 (5 bases). Per the germline V gene, CDR1 is SGHNT and CDR2 is YENEEA. Trimming left V 1 base short and J 4 bases short, with 11 bases between. The CDR3 has 14 residues. Full variable domain (outside the CDR3, taken from reference TRBV11-3 and TRBJ2-7): EAGVVQSPRYKIIEKKQPVAFWCNPISGHNTLYWYLQNLGQGPELLIRYENEEAVDDSQLPKDRFSAERLKGVDSTLKIQPAELGDSAVYLCASSLAGGPYEQYFGPGTRLTVT.

J is TRBJ2-7 and V is TRBV10-3; 14 nucleotides agree with TRBD2. Per the germline V gene, CDR1 is ENHRY and CDR2 is SYGVKD. The CDR3 sequence is 13 residues long. Unmatched junction bases numbered 4, after V lost 10 bases and J lost 5 bases. The CDR3 DNA reads as TGTGCCACCGGGACTAGCGGGAGTAACGAGCAGTACTTC. It translates to CATGTSGSNEQYF.

The genes are TRBV2 and TRBJ2-3; 8 bases are a match to TRBD2. The V and J ends lost 2 bases and 1 base, in that order; junction bases with no gene match: 11. CDR3 size: 18 residues. Germline V gene data show CDR1 as SNHLY and CDR2 as FYNNEI. The CDR3 sequence: CASSESALAERGTDTQYF. The CDR3 DNA is TGTGCCAGCAGTGAATCCGCACTAGCGGAGCGGGGCACAGATACGCAGTATTTT.

The gene calls are TRBV7-8 and TRBJ2-2, with TRBD1 matching over 9 bases. Unmatched junction bases numbered 7, after V lost 3 bases and J lost 5 bases. Germline CDR1 reads SGHVS; CDR2 reads FQNEAQ. This CDR3 contains 16 residues. Here the CDR3 DNA reads TGTGCCAGCAGCTTCGGGACAGGGAAGAGTACCGGGGAGCTGTTTTTT. Its translation: CASSFGTGKSTGELFF.

This rearrangement joins TRBV3-1 (or the pseudogene TRBV3-2) to TRBJ2-5; D is unresolved. V was clipped by 1 base and J by 2 bases, with 14 bases between them. The CDR3 length is 16 residues. Germline loops: CDR1 LGHDT, CDR2 YNNKEL (reference sequence). For the CDR3, the DNA is TGTGCCAGCAGCCAAGCATTTCAGCGCTCTCAAGAGACCCAGTACTTC. This encodes CASSQAFQRSQETQYF.

The rearrangement joins TRBV14 to TRBJ2-1, with 8 nucleotides matching TRBD1. This CDR3 is built from 15 residues. The J segment lost 3 bases and the V segment lost 4 bases, leaving 5 bases of the junction unmatched. CDR1 is SGHDN, CDR2 FVKESK, per germline. The CDR3 sequence is CASSLGQAFYNEQFF. Here the CDR3 DNA reads TGTGCCAGCAGCCTGGGACAGGCATTCTACAATGAGCAGTTCTTC.

This clone has a single count. The CDR3 coding sequence is TGCAGCGTGGTGGACGCTGTGAACACTGAAGCTTTCTTT. This translates into CSVVDAVNTEAFF. This chain joins TRBV29-1 and TRBJ1-1; D remains unclear. Trimming removed 6 bases at V and 0 bases at J, with 11 bases between. This CDR3 is built from 13 residues. Per germline, CDR1 SQVTM and CDR2 ANQGSEA.